This paragraph reports one T cell receptor (beta chain). This sample was taken from a study of naive CD8 T cells in extremely preterm neonates. Libraries were prepared by immunoSEQ multiplex PCR; TCRdb keeps only in-frame clonotypes and omits some of them. The table records around 5,000 clones, roughly 97% of them present only once. This CDR3 contains 15 residues. V shed 7 bases and J 0 bases; nucleotides not matched to a gene: 4. Germline CDR1 SGDLS, CDR2 YYNGEE. Deliveries were elective term cesareans at about 35-41 weeks, with no labor or membrane rupture. Sequencing was done on a sample of naive CD8+ T cells from cord blood. This chain joins TRBV9 and TRBJ2-1; 10 bases line up with TRBD2. The TCR originated in a newborn in good health. This CDR3 reads CASGTSGVSYNEQFF. CDR3 DNA sequence: TGTGCCAGCGGAACTAGCGGGGTCTCCTACAATGAGCAGTTCTTC. Complete variable domain (other parts from reference TRBV9 and TRBJ2-1): DSGVTQTPKHLITATGQRVTLRCSPRSGDLSVYWYQQSLDQGLQFLIQYYNGEERAKGNILERFSAQQFPDLHSELNLSSLELGDSALYFCASGTSGVSYNEQFFGPGTRLTVL.